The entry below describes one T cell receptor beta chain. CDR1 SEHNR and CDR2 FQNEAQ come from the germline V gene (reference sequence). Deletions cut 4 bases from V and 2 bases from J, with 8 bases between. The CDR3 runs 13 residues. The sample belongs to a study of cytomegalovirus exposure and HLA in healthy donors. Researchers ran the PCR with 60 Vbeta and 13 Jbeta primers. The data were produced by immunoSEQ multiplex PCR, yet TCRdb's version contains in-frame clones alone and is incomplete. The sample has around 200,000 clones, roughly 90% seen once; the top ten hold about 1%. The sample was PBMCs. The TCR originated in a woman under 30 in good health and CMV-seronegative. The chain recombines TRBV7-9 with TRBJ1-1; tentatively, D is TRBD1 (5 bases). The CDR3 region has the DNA TGTGCCAGCAGCTCTCAGGGTAACACTGAAGCTTTCTTT. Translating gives CASSSQGNTEAFF.